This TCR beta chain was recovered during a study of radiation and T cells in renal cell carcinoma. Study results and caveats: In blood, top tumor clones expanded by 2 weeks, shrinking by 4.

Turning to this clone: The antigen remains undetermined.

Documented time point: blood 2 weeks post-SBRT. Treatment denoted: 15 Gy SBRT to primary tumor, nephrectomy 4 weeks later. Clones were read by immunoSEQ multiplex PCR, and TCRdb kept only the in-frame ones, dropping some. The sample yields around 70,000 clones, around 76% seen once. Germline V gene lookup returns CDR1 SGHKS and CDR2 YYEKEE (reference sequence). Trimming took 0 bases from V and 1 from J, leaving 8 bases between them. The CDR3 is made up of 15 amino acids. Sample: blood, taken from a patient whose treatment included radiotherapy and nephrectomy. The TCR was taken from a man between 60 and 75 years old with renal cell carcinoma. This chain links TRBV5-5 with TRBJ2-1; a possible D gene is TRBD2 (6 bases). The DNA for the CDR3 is TGTGCCAGCAGCTTGGAAGCGGGTTCCTACAATGAGCAGTTCTTC. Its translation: CASSLEAGSYNEQFF.